Listed here are 15 T cell receptor beta chains from one sample, sequenced in a study of CD8 T cells in ankylosing spondylitis. Whole-study findings and limits: Ankylosing spondylitis blood appeared to carry a characteristic TCR beta motif of several highly homologous variants.

TCRdb independently ran MiXCR on the 5' RACE reads; one entry per CDR3 protein. The table has about 540,000 distinct CDR3 sequences, roughly an eighth seen once. Their specific antigens are unknown. The specimen was blood, either unsorted or a sorted T cell fraction (not recorded which). The receptors were gathered from a male donor with ankylosing spondylitis.

The J gene is TRBJ1-6, the V gene TRBV7-2, with 11 bases fitting TRBD1. The trim removed 5 bases at V and 7 bases at J, leaving 4 bases unmatched. The CDR3 has 15 amino acids. Germline CDR1 reads SGHTA; CDR2 reads FQGNSA. For the CDR3, the DNA is TGTGCCAGCAGCGAGGACAGGGGGCAAAATTCACCCCTCCACTTT. Protein product: CASSEDRGQNSPLHF.

Here the CDR3 reads CASSPGPLRNEQFF. The DNA for the CDR3 is TGTGCCAGCAGCCCCGGACCCCTCAGGAATGAGCAGTTCTTC. The chain links TRBV9 to TRBJ2-1; D is unclear. The CDR3 is 14 residues long. V was cut by 4 bases and J by 7 bases, with 15 bases left in between. Germline assignment: CDR1 SGDLS and CDR2 YYNGEE.

This clonotype has just a few counts. The chain recombines TRBV12-3 or TRBV12-4 with TRBJ2-3; TRBD2 matches 12 bases. The V and J ends lost 2 bases and 0 bases, in that order; junction bases with no gene match: 3. The CDR3 spans 17 residues. The CDR3 here is CASSLMLAGGSTDTQYF. The CDR3 coding sequence is TGTGCCAGCAGTTTAATGCTAGCGGGAGGGAGCACAGATACGCAGTATTTT.

The J gene is TRBJ1-6, the V gene TRBV18, with D tentatively TRBD1 (5 bases). Trimming left V 2 bases short and J 10 bases short, with 9 bases between. This CDR3 is built from 13 residues. The germline CDR1 and CDR2 sequences are KGHSH and LQKENI. The CDR3 DNA reads TGTGCCAGCTCACCAGGGGCGGGATCACCCCTCCACTTT. Protein product: CASSPGAGSPLHF.

This chain links TRBV11-2 with TRBJ2-7; TRBD2 is a possible D gene (5 bases). Germline CDR1 and CDR2: SGHAT and FQNNGV. The CDR3 has 12 residues. V lost 5 bases, J lost 7 bases, and 12 bases lay in between. The CDR3: CASSQGLGEQYF. CDR3 DNA sequence: TGTGCCAGCAGCCAAGGACTGGGGGAGCAGTACTTC.

The chain joins TRBV7-9 to TRBJ2-3; D is unclear. The CDR3 has 16 amino acids. Germline CDR1 and CDR2: SEHNR and FQNEAQ (reference sequence). V was shortened by 10 bases and J by 0 bases, with 20 bases between the two germline ends. CDR3 in amino acids: CAILLLRSNSTDTQYF. CDR3 DNA: TGTGCCATCCTCCTTTTGAGGTCCAATAGCACAGATACGCAGTATTTT.

This clonotype was recorded a few times. V and J are TRBV7-9 and TRBJ2-2; the D is unclear. V lost 5 bases and J 5 bases, leaving 9 bases between the germline ends. CDR1 and CDR2 from the germline V gene are SEHNR and FQNEAQ (reference sequence). The CDR3 extends over 13 amino acids. For the CDR3, the DNA is TGTGCCAGCAGCCTCCTTTTGACCGGGGAGCTGTTTTTT. It translates to CASSLLLTGELFF.

The chain employs TRBV5-6 and TRBJ2-7; D perhaps matches TRBD2 (5 bases). The CDR3 covers 15 residues. Germline CDR1 SGHDT, CDR2 YYEEEE. Deletions cut 1 base from V and 3 bases from J, with 14 bases between. CDR3: CASSLRQRADYEQYV. The CDR3 DNA sequence: TGTGCCAGCAGCTTGAGGCAGAGGGCGGACTACGAGCAGTACGTC.

This clonotype was counted between two and nine times. The chain combines TRBV12-3 or TRBV12-4 with TRBJ2-1; 7 bases line up with TRBD1. J lost 5 bases, V lost 2 bases, and 9 bases had no gene match. The CDR3 is made up of 16 amino acids. CDR3 bases: TGTGCCAGCAGTTTATGGGGGACAGAAGTACACAATGAGCAGTTCTTC. Amino acid sequence: CASSLWGTEVHNEQFF.

This clonotype was detected ten times or more. The V and J genes are TRBV10-3 and TRBJ2-3; no definite D call. This CDR3 is built from 15 residues. With 3 bases removed from V and 6 bases from J, the gap between germline ends came to 16 bases. Germline V gene lookup returns CDR1 ENHRY and CDR2 SYGVKD. CDR3 sequence (DNA): TGTGCCATCAGTGAAACGGGTGGGGTGCAGGATACGCAGTATTTT. Translation gives CAISETGGVQDTQYF.

This sequence joins TRBV11-2 and TRBJ2-5, with TRBD1 identical over 10 bases. V shed 5 bases and J 3 bases; nucleotides not matched to a gene: 6. The CDR3 consists of 15 residues. The germline CDR1 and CDR2 sequences are SGHAT and FQNNGV. CDR3 amino acids: CASSITTGGEETQYF. The CDR3 coding sequence is TGTGCCAGCAGCATAACGACAGGGGGCGAAGAGACCCAGTACTTC.

V and J are TRBV9 and TRBJ2-1, with 13 bases identical to TRBD2. The CDR3 has 16 amino acids. The junction had 8 bases not matched to a gene; V was cut back by 4 bases and J by 7 bases. Germline CDR1 is SGDLS and CDR2 is YYNGEE. Here the CDR3 reads CASSPWTSGSSNEQFF. Here the CDR3 DNA reads TGTGCCAGCAGCCCCTGGACTAGCGGGAGTTCAAATGAGCAGTTCTTC.

The chain employs TRBV3-1 and TRBJ2-3; no firm D call. The CDR3 is made up of 13 amino acids. Germline CDR1 and CDR2: LGHDT and YNNKEL (reference sequence). Trimming removed 1 base from V and 6 bases from J, with 8 bases in between. The CDR3 is CASSQGPSDTQYF. For the CDR3, the DNA is TGTGCCAGCAGCCAAGGTCCCTCGGATACGCAGTATTTT.

Only a few counts were recorded for this clonotype. The V and J genes are TRBV7-2 and TRBJ2-5; 7 nucleotides agree with TRBD2. The CDR3 loop spans 13 amino acids. The trim removed 6 bases at V and 5 bases at J, leaving 6 bases unmatched. Germline CDR1 SGHTA, CDR2 FQGNSA. The CDR3 protein is CASSFTSAETQYF. As DNA, the CDR3 is TGTGCCAGCAGTTTTACTAGCGCTGAGACCCAGTACTTC.

This clonotype was counted at least ten times. The chain employs TRBV12-3 or TRBV12-4 and TRBJ2-1, with D perhaps given as TRBD1 or TRBD2 (5 bases each). CDR3 size: 13 residues. V lost 6 bases and J 5 bases, leaving 11 bases between the germline ends. This chain's CDR3 is CASSQGRHNEQFF. CDR3 sequence (DNA): TGTGCCAGCAGCCAGGGACGCCACAATGAGCAGTTCTTC.